The next 28 T cell receptor beta chains were all read from a single sample in a study of identical twins. TCRdb re-called the 5' RACE reads with MiXCR, one entry per CDR3 protein. The sample contains roughly 720,000 distinct CDR3 sequences, about 18% of which appear only once. The same sample was also used in a study of T cells expressing NK-cell markers.

Source material: PBMCs. Receptors were obtained from a young woman in good health.

The chain has TRBV12-3 or TRBV12-4 and TRBJ1-2; D unclear. The V and J ends lost 4 bases and 1 base respectively, with 13 bases between them. CDR3 length: 15 residues. CDR3 coding DNA: TGTGCCAGCAGTTCACGGACGGGAAATAACTATGGCTACACCTTC. Residues: CASSSRTGNNYGYTF.

In its sample, this clonotype was seen a few times. V is TRBV7-9 and J is TRBJ1-2, with TRBD1 as a possible D gene (6 bases). Trimming removed 1 base at V and 5 bases at J, with 14 bases between. The germline gives CDR1 SEHNR, CDR2 FQNEAQ (reference sequence). The CDR3 totals 15 residues. The CDR3 spells CASSLGGSGTYGYTF. For the CDR3, the DNA is TGTGCCAGCAGCTTAGGGGGTTCCGGGACATATGGCTACACCTTC.

This clonotype came up many times. This chain joins TRBV12-3 or TRBV12-4 and TRBJ2-1; 10 nucleotides match TRBD2. Trimming removed 6 bases from V and 10 bases from J; junction bases left unmatched: 9. This CDR3 is built from 14 residues. The CDR3: CASRLSGRRWEQFF. DNA for the CDR3: TGTGCCAGCAGACTTAGCGGGAGGCGGTGGGAGCAGTTCTTC.

This sequence joins TRBV12-3 or TRBV12-4 and TRBJ2-7, with D uncertain. Trimming cost V 5 bases and J 5 bases, with 13 bases left between them. This CDR3 spans 13 amino acids. In DNA, the CDR3 is TGTGCCAGCAGTCTAGTTCCCTCAGACGAGCAGTACTTC. Amino acids: CASSLVPSDEQYF.

Only one count was recorded for this clonotype. A read error may account for a junction end that differs from germline. The chain is built from TRBV20-1 and TRBJ2-1, with D maybe TRBD1 (6 bases). Per germline, CDR1 DFQATT and CDR2 SNEGSKA (reference sequence). This CDR3 has 14 residues. The CDR3: CSARDKGHPKEQLF. The CDR3, as DNA: TGCAGTGCTAGAGATAAGGGACACCCCAAGGAGCAGCTCTTC.

This chain links TRBV21-1 with TRBJ2-7. TRBV21-1 is a known pseudogene. The CDR3 totals 12 residues. The CDR3 DNA reads as TGTGCCAGCAGACAGACGACCTACGAGCAGTACTTC. This encodes CASRQTTYEQYF.

In nucleotides, the CDR3 is TGTGCCAGCAGGAGAGGAGAGAGCTCCTACAATGAGCAGTTCTTC. This sequence encodes CASRRGESSYNEQFF. The chain recombines TRBV2 with TRBJ2-1; D is unresolved. This CDR3 has 15 residues. Germline loops: CDR1 SNHLY, CDR2 FYNNEI. V was trimmed by 6 bases and J by 0 bases, leaving 12 bases between them.

In this sample, this clonotype turned up a few times. The rearrangement uses TRBV6-5 and TRBJ2-4; 10 positions agree with TRBD1. CDR1 and CDR2 from the germline V gene are MNHEY and SVGAGI. This CDR3 region has 18 residues. With V trimmed by 4 bases and J by 9 bases, 18 bases remained unmatched. DNA for the CDR3: TGTGCCAGCAGTTCCCCCGGACAGGGGGGACAGAGATATGTCATTCAGTACTTC. Residues: CASSSPGQGGQRYVIQYF.

This chain joins TRBV9 and TRBJ2-1, with 13 bases matching TRBD2. Per the germline V gene, CDR1 is SGDLS and CDR2 is YYNGEE. The CDR3 contains 16 residues. V shed 4 bases and J 7 bases; nucleotides not matched to a gene: 8. CDR3 nucleotides: TGTGCCAGCAGCAGTGGGACTAGCGGGACTATGAATGAGCAGTTCTTC. It is translated as CASSSGTSGTMNEQFF.

The sample holds a few counts of this clonotype. The chain joins TRBV5-5 to TRBJ1-1; D might be TRBD1 (6 bases). Germline-derived CDR1 and CDR2 are SGHKS and YYEKEE (reference sequence). Trimming removed 6 bases at V and 3 bases at J, with 18 bases between. The CDR3 is 15 amino acids. The CDR3 DNA sequence: TGTGCCAGCAACCGAATACAGGGCCTAGACACTGAAGCTTTCTTT. It translates to CASNRIQGLDTEAFF.

The chain couples TRBV6-1 to TRBJ2-6; perhaps TRBD2 as D (6 bases). The germline V gene encodes CDR1 MNHNS and CDR2 SASEGT. The CDR3 is made up of 16 amino acids. Trimming removed 8 bases at V and 0 bases at J, with 14 bases between. CDR3 in DNA: TGTGCCAGCTCGGGACTTTTTAGCTCTGGGGCCAACGTCCTGACTTTC. Its protein is CASSGLFSSGANVLTF.

The rearrangement links TRBV7-9 to TRBJ2-1; 14 bases match TRBD2. V gave up 7 bases and J gave up 7 bases; unmatched junction bases: 6. The germline CDR1 and CDR2 sequences are SEHNR and FQNEAQ (reference sequence). The CDR3 contains 15 residues. CDR3 DNA sequence: TGTGCCAGCAAATCGACTAGCGGGGGGGCTAATGAGCAGTTCTTC. Its translation: CASKSTSGGANEQFF.

This clonotype was detected ten times or more. V and J are TRBV5-1 and TRBJ1-1; D unresolved. Looked up from germline, CDR1 is SGHRS and CDR2 is YFSETQ. This CDR3 contains 14 residues. V was shortened by 5 bases and J by 2 bases, with 13 bases between the two germline ends. CDR3 nucleotide sequence: TGCGCCAGCAGGTCTCTGATAACCAACACTGAAGCTTTCTTT. Residues: CASRSLITNTEAFF.

V is TRBV6-5 and J is TRBJ2-1; TRBD2 aligns across 8 bases. V lost 6 bases to trimming and J lost 0 bases; unmatched junction nucleotides: 16. The germline gives CDR1 MNHEY, CDR2 SVGAGI. The CDR3 spans 19 residues. CDR3 bases: TGTGCCAGCAGATACACGGGGCGCGGGCTAGCGGGCTCCTACAATGAGCAGTTCTTC. This gives the protein CASRYTGRGLAGSYNEQFF.

The chain is built from TRBV5-1 and TRBJ2-3, with D perhaps being TRBD1 or TRBD2 (6 bases each). This CDR3 is 15 amino acids long. The germline V and J ends were trimmed by 1 base and 2 bases, with 11 bases remaining between them. Per the germline V gene, CDR1 is SGHRS and CDR2 is YFSETQ. The CDR3 reads CASSLWGASTDTQYF. The CDR3 coding sequence is TGCGCCAGCAGCTTGTGGGGGGCCTCCACAGATACGCAGTATTTT.

This clonotype was counted a few times. This chain uses TRBV9 with TRBJ2-7, with unresolved D. Trimming removed 4 bases from V and 5 bases from J, with 10 bases in between. The germline CDR1 and CDR2 sequences are SGDLS and YYNGEE. This CDR3 region has 12 residues. CDR3 DNA sequence: TGTGCCAGCAGCCGAGATATGGACGAGCAGTACTTC. It translates to CASSRDMDEQYF.

The rearrangement links TRBV14 to TRBJ1-1; D ambiguous. Germline V lookup: CDR1 SGHDN, CDR2 FVKESK. The ends were cut back, 0 bases at V and 11 bases at J, with 10 bases in the middle. The CDR3 has 12 residues. The CDR3 DNA follows: TGTGCCAGCAGCCAAGATCGGGGATGGGCTTTCTTT. This translates into CASSQDRGWAFF. Based on the CDR3 plus reference TRBV14 and TRBJ1-1, the full variable domain is EAGVTQFPSHSVIEKGQTVTLRCDPISGHDNLYWYRRVMGKEIKFLLHFVKESKQDESGMPNNRFLAERTGGTYSTLKVQPAELEDSGVYFCASSQDRGWAFFGQGTRLTVV.

The table lists this clonotype with a few counts. V and J are TRBV20-1 and TRBJ1-1; D remains ambiguous. Germline V gene lookup returns CDR1 DFQATT and CDR2 SNEGSKA (reference sequence). V was shortened by 6 bases and J by 1 base, with 9 bases between the two germline ends. CDR3 size: 12 residues. CDR3 in DNA: TGCAGTGCAGCGGAGAAGAACACTGAAGCTTTCTTT. This codes for CSAAEKNTEAFF.

The table lists this clonotype with a few counts. This chain connects TRBV5-1 to TRBJ2-1; the D is unclear. Germline CDR1 and CDR2: SGHRS and YFSETQ. The CDR3 runs 15 residues. The germline V and J ends were trimmed by 4 bases and 3 bases, with 14 bases remaining between them. CDR3 sequence reads: CASSPDLSRYNEQFF. CDR3 DNA: TGCGCCAGCAGCCCGGACCTTAGCCGCTACAATGAGCAGTTCTTC.

This chain connects TRBV29-1 to TRBJ2-1; no clear D. The V end was cut by 4 bases, the J end by 8 bases, with 12 bases between. CDR1 and CDR2 from the germline V gene are SQVTM and ANQGSEA. This CDR3 has 12 amino acids. CDR3 sequence: CSVGVPWDEQFF. The CDR3 nucleotides read TGCAGCGTTGGGGTTCCATGGGATGAGCAGTTCTTC.

This clonotype was seen ten or more times. Written as DNA, the CDR3 is TGTGCCAGCAGAGACGGGACAGGCACAGATACGCAGTATTTT. Protein: CASRDGTGTDTQYF. The chain couples TRBV6-1 to TRBJ2-3; TRBD1 aligns across 7 bases. The CDR3 has 14 amino acids. J was trimmed by 1 base and V by 6 bases; bases with no gene match: 4. Germline values: CDR1 MNHNS, CDR2 SASEGT.

This clonotype has only a few counts. This chain connects TRBV20-1 to TRBJ2-1; no definite D call. The CDR3 is 12 residues long. Trimming removed 2 bases from V and 8 bases from J, with 10 bases in between. Germline CDR1 is DFQATT and CDR2 is SNEGSKA (reference sequence). CDR3 loop: CSARYIRHEQFF. The DNA for the CDR3 is TGCAGTGCTAGATATATAAGGCATGAGCAGTTCTTC.

This clonotype was seen more than once but under ten times. The chain joins TRBV6-1 to TRBJ2-3; 9 nucleotides agree with TRBD1. With 6 bases clipped from V and 1 base from J, the junction kept 2 bases outside the gene matches. CDR3 length equals 14 residues. Germline V gene lookup returns CDR1 MNHNS and CDR2 SASEGT. CDR3 nucleotide sequence: TGTGCCAGCAGGGGACAGGGTGGCACAGATACGCAGTATTTT. Translating it yields CASRGQGGTDTQYF.

The gene calls are TRBV18 and TRBJ1-2; a weak D match, TRBD1 (5 bases). The V gene lost 3 bases and the J gene lost 6 bases, with 20 bases spanning the gap. The CDR3 is 16 residues long. Per the germline V gene, CDR1 is KGHSH and CDR2 is LQKENI. Here the CDR3 reads CASSPTTDTMVNGYTF. CDR3 sequence (DNA): TGTGCCAGCTCACCCACGACGGACACAATGGTGAATGGCTACACCTTC.

This clonotype was seen only a few times. The V call is TRBV7-3, the J call TRBJ1-2; maybe TRBD1 (5 bases). The V gene's germline CDR1 is SGHTA and CDR2 FQGTGA. CDR3 length: 15 residues. Trimming took 5 bases from V and 8 from J, leaving 21 bases between them. The CDR3 nucleotides are TGTGCCAGCAGCCTCCAGGGTGGGAGCGGAGAAGGCTACACCTTC. Protein: CASSLQGGSGEGYTF.

The chain links TRBV29-1 to TRBJ2-3; TRBD2 matches at 11 bases. Losses at the gene ends were 5 bases for V and 4 bases for J; bases not matched to a gene: 5. Germline CDR1 SQVTM, CDR2 ANQGSEA. The CDR3 is 14 amino acids. CDR3 sequence reads: CSVSGLAGADTQYF. In nucleotides, the CDR3 is TGCAGCGTTTCTGGACTAGCGGGTGCAGATACGCAGTATTTT.

This clonotype was counted at least ten times. The chain is built from TRBV4-3 and TRBJ2-3; D remains ambiguous. Between the trimmed V and J ends, which lost 0 bases and 2 bases, there was a span of 3 bases. CDR1 and CDR2 (germline): LGHNA, YSLEER. This CDR3 contains 13 residues. In DNA, the CDR3 is TGCGCCAGCAGCCAAGAATCCACAGATACGCAGTATTTT. It specifies CASSQESTDTQYF.

This chain links TRBV6-1 with TRBJ2-7; the match to TRBD2 covers 11 bases. The germline gives CDR1 MNHNS, CDR2 SASEGT. V lost 6 bases and J lost 2; bases outside the gene matches: 9. The CDR3 loop spans 16 amino acids. The DNA for the CDR3 is TGTGCCAGCAGCCAGCTAGCGGGGGGCTCCACCTACGAGCAGTACTTC. Translated: CASSQLAGGSTYEQYF.